The next 27 T cell receptor beta chains were all read from a single sample in a study of T cell changes during pregnancy in multiple sclerosis. TCRdb's table, derived via immunoSEQ multiplex PCR, lists solely in-frame clones and lacks some. Of around 56,000 clones in the sample, about 85% were seen once. The specimen was CD4+ T cells from peripheral blood mononuclear cells, collected in the third trimester of pregnancy. These receptors came from a female donor with multiple sclerosis, enrolled in a pregnancy study.

The chain recombines TRBV9 with TRBJ2-5, with 11 bases aligning to TRBD1. The germline gives CDR1 SGDLS, CDR2 YYNGEE. J was trimmed by 5 bases and V by 6 bases; bases with no gene match: 3. The CDR3 length is 13 residues. Here the CDR3 DNA reads TGTGCCAGCATGCGGGACAGGGGGGAGACCCAGTACTTC. Residues: CASMRDRGETQYF.

This chain connects TRBV19 to TRBJ1-1; a weak D match, TRBD1 (5 bases). The V and J ends lost 7 bases and 3 bases respectively, with 15 bases between them. The CDR3 covers 14 residues. Germline lookup yields CDR1 LNHDA and CDR2 SQIVND (reference sequence). For the CDR3, the DNA is TGTGCCAGTATTCCAGGGTATTCAGACACTGAAGCTTTCTTT. This translates into CASIPGYSDTEAFF.

J is TRBJ2-3 and V is TRBV5-1, with a weak D call TRBD2 (5 bases). This CDR3 is built from 15 residues. The V gene lost 4 bases and the J gene lost 0 bases, with 12 bases spanning the gap. Germline assignment: CDR1 SGHRS and CDR2 YFSETQ. CDR3 loop: CASSPPRTSTDTQYF. The CDR3 DNA follows: TGCGCCAGCAGCCCGCCGAGGACTAGCACAGATACGCAGTATTTT.

The V call is TRBV6-5, the J call TRBJ2-3; D unclear. Germline assignment: CDR1 MNHEY and CDR2 SVGAGI. V was shortened by 2 bases and J by 0 bases, with 9 bases between the two germline ends. The CDR3 has 15 residues. The CDR3 loop is CASSYASFSTDTQYF. Written as DNA, the CDR3 is TGTGCCAGCAGTTACGCCAGTTTTAGCACAGATACGCAGTATTTT.

J is TRBJ2-5 and V is TRBV4-2; 11 nucleotides line up with TRBD2. The V gene end was trimmed by 4 bases and the J gene end by 2 bases; junction bases not matched to a gene: 12. This CDR3 contains 18 residues. Germline-derived CDR1 and CDR2 are LGHNA and YNFKEQ. CDR3 region: CASSPATGGTSGQETQYF. Written as DNA, the CDR3 is TGTGCCAGCAGCCCCGCCACTGGGGGGACTAGCGGACAAGAGACCCAGTACTTC.

The V gene is TRBV19, the J gene TRBJ2-2; 7 bases are a match to TRBD1. This CDR3 region has 15 residues. The J segment lost 0 bases and the V segment lost 7 bases, leaving 5 bases of the junction unmatched. CDR1 and CDR2 from the germline V gene are LNHDA and SQIVND (reference sequence). The DNA for the CDR3 is TGTGCCAGTACCCGGGACAGAGCGAACACCGGGGAGCTGTTTTTT. Its translation: CASTRDRANTGELFF.

The chain carries TRBV6-1 and TRBJ1-4; 8 positions agree with TRBD1. The CDR3 totals 15 residues. Germline V gives CDR1 MNHNS, CDR2 SASEGT. The V and J ends lost 6 bases and 10 bases, in that order; junction bases with no gene match: 13. The CDR3 bases are TGTGCCAGCAGACGGCAGGGGGCGCGTCTGGGAAAACTGTTTTTT. Its translation: CASRRQGARLGKLFF.

The rearrangement links TRBV4-2 to TRBJ1-2; D is ambiguous. The CDR3 totals 18 residues. The V end lost 0 bases, the J end lost 1 base, and 18 bases lay between the germline ends. Germline V gene lookup returns CDR1 LGHNA and CDR2 YNFKEQ. The CDR3 loop reads CASSQDQIRGTFNYGYTF. The CDR3 DNA reads TGTGCCAGCAGCCAAGATCAGATTCGGGGTACCTTTAACTATGGCTACACCTTC.

The V call is TRBV21-1, the J call TRBJ2-1; TRBD2 reflects the table's D call only, with no check against the DNA. TRBV21-1 is deemed a pseudogene. CDR3 size: 15 residues. The CDR3 nucleotides are TGTGCCAGCAGCAAAGGTGGTCTAGCGGGCGATGAGCAGTTCTTC. Its translation: CASSKGGLAGDEQFF.

J is TRBJ1-4 and V is TRBV5-1, with a tentative D call TRBD1 (5 bases). The CDR3 is 15 amino acids. Trimming took 4 bases from V and 6 from J, leaving 16 bases between them. Germline CDR1 reads SGHRS; CDR2 reads YFSETQ. The CDR3 bases are TGCGCCAGCAGCCCTCAAGGGGAAGATCATGAAAAACTGTTTTTT. Amino acids: CASSPQGEDHEKLFF.

The V and J genes are TRBV12-5 and TRBJ1-4; D unresolved. Germline V gene data show CDR1 as LGHNT and CDR2 as FRNRAP. This CDR3 comprises 14 residues. V shed 7 bases and J shed 0 bases, with 9 bases lying between them. CDR3: CASAIGATNEKLFF. The CDR3 DNA reads TGTGCTAGTGCCATAGGAGCAACTAATGAAAAACTGTTTTTT.

In this sample, this clone turned up once. The chain links TRBV11-2 to TRBJ2-3; D remains unclear. The CDR3 totals 15 residues. V was shortened by 4 bases and J by 4 bases, with 15 bases between the two germline ends. Germline CDR1 is SGHAT and CDR2 is FQNNGV. In DNA form, the CDR3 reads TGTGCCAGCAGCTCTCACGTAGCAGTCCCAGATACGCAGTATTTT. It specifies CASSSHVAVPDTQYF.

This clone has more than one count but fewer than ten. The CDR3 nucleotides read TGTGCCAGCAGTGACTTGGGAAACACCATATATTTT. The encoded protein is CASSDLGNTIYF. This rearrangement joins TRBV2 to TRBJ1-3; D is unresolved. The CDR3 length is 12 residues. V was pared by 3 bases and J by 4 bases, with 4 bases between. CDR1 and CDR2 (germline): SNHLY, FYNNEI.

This clone occurred once. This chain uses TRBV6-1 with TRBJ2-7, with D possibly being TRBD1 (6 bases). Germline values: CDR1 MNHNS, CDR2 SASEGT. The CDR3 runs to 13 residues. Trimming took off 8 bases at V and 1 base at J, with 12 bases between the two ends. This chain's CDR3 is CASSRTASYEQYF. In nucleotides, the CDR3 is TGTGCCAGCTCAAGGACAGCTTCCTACGAGCAGTACTTC.

This chain joins TRBV4-3 and TRBJ2-1; 7 bases agree with TRBD2. The CDR3 consists of 16 residues. Germline loops: CDR1 LGHNA, CDR2 YSLEER. J gave up 8 bases and V 4 bases, and 14 bases lay outside the gene matches. The CDR3 coding sequence is TGCGCCAGCAGCCTCGCAAGCGGGGAGCTATTCTATGAGCAGTTCTTC. Residues: CASSLASGELFYEQFF.

The chain combines TRBV18 with TRBJ2-7; 8 bases fit TRBD2. Germline V CDR1 and CDR2: KGHSH, LQKENI. This CDR3 region has 14 residues. V was pared by 6 bases and J by 4 bases, with 8 bases of the junction left unmatched. This chain's CDR3 is CASSPGLGSYEQYF. The CDR3 DNA reads TGTGCCAGCTCCCCGGGACTAGGTTCGTACGAGCAGTACTTC.

This chain links TRBV21-1 with TRBJ1-1. TRBV21-1 is recorded as a pseudogene. This CDR3 is built from 16 residues. The CDR3, as DNA: TGTGCCAGCAGCAAAGGGGCCGAGGGAGGGAGAACTGAAGCTTTCTTT. Its protein product is CASSKGAEGGRTEAFF.

This rearrangement joins TRBV7-6 to TRBJ2-5; possible D gene TRBD2, 5 bases. The V and J ends lost 1 base and 5 bases respectively, with 14 bases between them. Germline values: CDR1 SGHVS, CDR2 FNYEAQ. The CDR3 runs to 15 residues. CDR3: CASSLVGRGRETQYF. CDR3 DNA sequence: TGTGCCAGCAGCTTAGTCGGGCGCGGGCGGGAGACCCAGTACTTC.

This clone was seen ten or more times. V and J are TRBV14 and TRBJ2-7, with D perhaps matching TRBD1 (5 bases). CDR3 length: 13 residues. The germline gives CDR1 SGHDN, CDR2 FVKESK. Trimming shortened V by 5 bases and J by 9 bases, and 17 bases separated the two germline ends. In DNA, the CDR3 is TGTGCCAGCAGCATCTATCAGGGAAACCGGCAGTACTTC. This translates into CASSIYQGNRQYF.

This clone appeared a few times. V and J are TRBV19 and TRBJ1-2; D is unresolved. This CDR3 has 14 residues. V was pared by 3 bases and J by 8 bases, with 16 bases between. Germline V lookup: CDR1 LNHDA, CDR2 SQIVND (reference sequence). CDR3 amino acids: CASSIVSSARGYTF. The DNA for the CDR3 is TGTGCCAGTAGTATTGTGAGCTCAGCTAGGGGCTACACCTTC.

The rearrangement uses TRBV9 and TRBJ2-7; D unresolved. Looked up from germline, CDR1 is SGDLS and CDR2 is YYNGEE. Trimming stripped 4 bases from V and 2 bases from J, with 13 bases between. This CDR3 has 14 residues. In DNA, the CDR3 is TGTGCCAGCAGCCCCCGAGGCTCGCCCTACGAGCAGTACTTC. Amino acids: CASSPRGSPYEQYF.

The rearrangement uses TRBV5-4 and TRBJ1-2; 7 bases agree with TRBD1. This CDR3 has 16 residues. Germline V gene lookup returns CDR1 SGHNT and CDR2 YYREEE (reference sequence). V was clipped by 5 bases and J by 4 bases; unmatched bases: 14. CDR3 sequence (DNA): TGTGCCAGCAGGGGGACAGACACAGGGAGTGGCTATGGCTACACCTTC. It specifies CASRGTDTGSGYGYTF. The full variable domain, with the rest looked up from reference TRBV5-4 and TRBJ1-2, is ETGVTQSPTHLIKTRGQQVTLRCSSQSGHNTVSWYQQALGQGPQFIFQYYREEENGRGNFPPRFSGLQFPNYSSELNVNALELDDSALYLCASRGTDTGSGYGYTFGSGTRLTVV.

The V and J genes are TRBV7-9 and TRBJ1-1; 7 bases are a match to TRBD1. The CDR3 length is 15 residues. The V and J ends lost 1 base and 4 bases, in that order; junction bases with no gene match: 6. Germline assignment: CDR1 SEHNR and CDR2 FQNEAQ (reference sequence). The CDR3 loop reads CASSLGDRAATEAFF. The CDR3 DNA reads as TGTGCCAGCAGCTTAGGCGACAGGGCTGCCACTGAAGCTTTCTTT.

The V call is TRBV30, the J call TRBJ2-1; 10 nucleotides line up with TRBD2. This CDR3 is built from 16 residues. V shed 0 bases and J 2 bases; nucleotides not matched to a gene: 4. Germline loops: CDR1 GTSNPN, CDR2 SVGIG (reference sequence). DNA for the CDR3: TGTGCCTGGAGTGTACGTGGACTAGCGGCCTACAATGAGCAGTTCTTC. Translating it yields CAWSVRGLAAYNEQFF.

This rearrangement joins TRBV29-1 to TRBJ1-4; D unclear. V was pared by 3 bases and J by 8 bases, with 10 bases between. From germline, CDR1 is SQVTM and CDR2 ANQGSEA. CDR3 length: 12 residues. CDR3 DNA sequence: TGCAGCGTTGACCTGGGAGGAGAAAAACTGTTTTTT. This gives the protein CSVDLGGEKLFF.

This clone was counted a few times. This chain connects TRBV7-9 to TRBJ2-7; the D gene is possibly TRBD1 (5 bases). From germline, CDR1 is SEHNR and CDR2 FQNEAQ (reference sequence). Trimming stripped 5 bases from V and 1 base from J, with 21 bases between. This CDR3 has 17 amino acids. CDR3: CASSPLPIGATSYEQYF. For the CDR3, the DNA is TGTGCCAGCAGCCCGCTACCTATAGGGGCTACTTCCTACGAGCAGTACTTC.

This clone came up once. This chain links TRBV27 with TRBJ2-1; 7 bases align to TRBD1. CDR1 is MNHEY and CDR2 is SMNVEV in the germline V gene (reference sequence). V shed 4 bases, J shed 5 bases, and the junction held 8 bases outside the gene matches. CDR3 length: 15 amino acids. The CDR3 reads CASSSGTEPNNEQFF. The CDR3 nucleotides read TGTGCCAGCAGTTCCGGGACAGAGCCGAACAATGAGCAGTTCTTC.